The 31 T cell receptor beta chains presented below share a single source sample, sequenced in a study of T cell repertoires in cytomegalovirus infection. Each CDR3 protein gets one entry after TCRdb re-called the reads with MiXCR. The data show around 450,000 distinct CDR3 sequences, about 10% seen once. Source material: PBMCs. Receptor source: a human donor in good health (CMV status not recorded). Some clones in this sample may be carry-over from other donors' samples.

This clonotype was counted many times. The rearrangement links TRBV25-1 to TRBJ2-3, with a weak D call TRBD1 (6 bases). Trimming cost V 8 bases and J 1 base, with 13 bases left between them. Germline V CDR1 and CDR2: MGHDK, SYGVNS. This CDR3 spans 14 amino acids. CDR3: CASVGQLRTDTQYF. The CDR3 DNA is TGTGCCAGCGTCGGACAGTTACGCACAGATACGCAGTATTTT.

This clonotype has at least ten counts. The chain combines TRBV13 with TRBJ2-4; D not resolved. Per germline, CDR1 PRHDT and CDR2 FYEKMQ (reference sequence). The CDR3 sequence is 14 residues long. V was shortened by 7 bases and J by 8 bases, with 18 bases between the two germline ends. The CDR3 region is CASTARGDWDIQYF. CDR3 DNA sequence: TGTGCCAGCACCGCTCGAGGTGATTGGGACATTCAGTACTTC.

This clonotype was recorded many times. The V call is TRBV23-1, the J call TRBJ1-2, with no clear D. TRBV23-1 is given ORF status, its function remaining uncertain. Trimming took off 3 bases at V and 12 bases at J, with 17 bases between the two ends. There are 13 residues in the CDR3. The CDR3 region has the DNA TGCGCCAGCAGTCATCCCTCCCCCCGGAGGAACACCTTC. Its translation: CASSHPSPRRNTF.

V is TRBV5-1 and J is TRBJ1-2, with D hard to call. Looked up from germline, CDR1 is SGHRS and CDR2 is YFSETQ. CDR3 size: 13 residues. V gave up 4 bases and J gave up 5 bases, with 12 bases separating them. The CDR3 region is CASSRDRRYGYTF. DNA for the CDR3: TGCGCCAGCAGCCGTGACCGGAGATATGGCTACACCTTC.

This clonotype was observed many times. The J gene is TRBJ1-6, the V gene TRBV5-6, with a possible D match to TRBD1 (6 bases). Germline V gene sequence: CDR1 SGHDT, CDR2 YYEEEE. Trimming took 2 bases from V and 11 from J, leaving 8 bases between them. The CDR3 totals 12 residues. The DNA for the CDR3 is TGTGCCAGCAGCTTTAGGGGGGCACCCCTCCACTTT. Translated, it gives CASSFRGAPLHF.

This clonotype was seen many times. The chain couples TRBV5-1 to TRBJ2-5, with D possibly matching TRBD2 (5 bases). Germline V CDR1 and CDR2: SGHRS, YFSETQ. CDR3 length: 15 residues. V was shortened by 2 bases and J by 1 base, with 12 bases between the two germline ends. The CDR3 nucleotides are TGCGCCAGCAGCTTCACCGGGAACATCCAAGAGACCCAGTACTTC. As protein: CASSFTGNIQETQYF.

This clonotype has just a few counts. This chain connects TRBV7-3 to TRBJ2-2; 9 bases match TRBD2. The CDR3 covers 15 residues. V lost 5 bases and J lost 8; bases outside the gene matches: 9. CDR1 is SGHTA, CDR2 FQGTGA, per germline. CDR3 protein: CASSRLLAGRGELFF. CDR3 in DNA: TGTGCCAGCAGCCGCTTACTAGCGGGTCGGGGGGAGCTGTTTTTT.

This clonotype was counted ten times or more. This rearrangement joins TRBV12-3 or TRBV12-4 to TRBJ2-7; no firm D call. V dropped 2 bases and J dropped 7 bases, with 18 bases sitting between them. This CDR3 has 15 residues. The CDR3 is CASSLIQALNGEQYF. CDR3 DNA: TGTGCCAGCAGTTTAATCCAGGCACTGAATGGGGAGCAGTACTTC.

This clonotype was counted at least ten times. The chain couples TRBV7-9 to TRBJ2-1, with unresolved D. The CDR3 sequence is 14 residues long. Trimming removed 8 bases from V and 1 base from J, with 12 bases in between. The germline gives CDR1 SEHNR, CDR2 FQNEAQ (reference sequence). Here the CDR3 DNA reads TGTGCCAGCGCGGTCGGCGGATCCTACAATGAGCAGTTCTTC. Its translation: CASAVGGSYNEQFF.

This clonotype was counted ten times or more. The gene calls are TRBV5-4 and TRBJ2-5; no definite D call. Trimming shortened V by 4 bases and J by 1 base, and 14 bases separated the two germline ends. The CDR3 spans 15 residues. Germline CDR1 SGHNT, CDR2 YYREEE (reference sequence). The CDR3 region is CASSPPMGSQETQYF. The CDR3 region has the DNA TGTGCCAGCAGCCCCCCCATGGGCAGCCAAGAGACCCAGTACTTC.

This chain connects TRBV27 to TRBJ1-2, with 9 bases fitting TRBD1. This CDR3 region has 13 residues. Germline assignment: CDR1 MNHEY and CDR2 SMNVEV (reference sequence). V lost 6 bases and J lost 8; bases outside the gene matches: 7. CDR3 loop: CASRRQGVGGYTF. In DNA form, the CDR3 reads TGTGCCAGCAGACGACAGGGGGTGGGAGGCTACACCTTC.

This clonotype occurred a few times. This chain uses TRBV28 with TRBJ2-2, with 9 bases matching TRBD2. The CDR3 sequence is 15 residues long. Germline-derived CDR1 and CDR2 are MDHEN and SYDVKM. The J segment lost 6 bases and the V segment lost 5 bases, leaving 7 bases of the junction unmatched. This chain's CDR3 is CASSLPEREAGELFF. CDR3 nucleotides: TGTGCCAGCAGTCTCCCTGAGCGGGAGGCCGGGGAGCTGTTTTTT. Full variable domain (missing parts from reference TRBV28 and TRBJ2-2): DVKVTQSSRYLVKRTGEKVFLECVQDMDHENMFWYRQDPGLGLRLIYFSYDVKMKEKGDIPEGYSVSREKKERFSLILESASTNQTSMYLCASSLPEREAGELFFGEGSRLTVL.

The J gene is TRBJ1-1, the V gene TRBV29-1; D possibly corresponds to TRBD1 (6 bases). The germline V and J ends were trimmed by 6 bases and 6 bases, with 17 bases remaining between them. Germline lookup yields CDR1 SQVTM and CDR2 ANQGSEA. The CDR3 runs 13 residues. CDR3 amino acids: CSVRRGDGPEAFF. The CDR3 DNA is TGCAGCGTCCGGAGGGGGGACGGCCCTGAAGCTTTCTTT. Drawing the rest from reference TRBV29-1 and TRBJ1-1, the complete variable domain is SAVISQKPSRDICQRGTSLTIQCQVDSQVTMMFWYRQQPGQSLTLIATANQGSEATYESGFVIDKFPISRPNLTFSTLTVSNMSPEDSSIYLCSVRRGDGPEAFFGQGTRLTVV.

This clonotype was detected many times. V gene TRBV19 combines with J gene TRBJ1-1; a weak D match, TRBD1 (6 bases). V lost 9 bases to trimming and J lost 5 bases, with 10 bases between them. The CDR3 consists of 11 residues. Germline values: CDR1 LNHDA, CDR2 SQIVND (reference sequence). The CDR3 DNA is TGTGCCAGCAGCAGGGGAACTGAAGCTTTCTTT. Translated: CASSRGTEAFF.

The CDR3 region is CASSPGQGADTIYF. CDR3 nucleotides: TGCGCCAGCAGCCCCGGACAGGGGGCGGACACCATATATTTT. The chain couples TRBV5-1 to TRBJ1-3; 11 bases are a match to TRBD1. The CDR3 contains 14 residues. After removal of 4 bases from V and 8 bases from J, the junction contained 5 bases not matched to a gene. Germline V gene sequence: CDR1 SGHRS, CDR2 YFSETQ.

This clonotype was observed a few times. The CDR3 bases are TGCAGTGCTAGACCCGTTGACCTAAACAATGAGCAGTTCTTC. This sequence encodes CSARPVDLNNEQFF. J is TRBJ2-1 and V is TRBV20-1, with no clear D. Deletions cut 2 bases from V and 5 bases from J, with 13 bases between. CDR3 size: 14 residues. Germline V gene sequence: CDR1 DFQATT, CDR2 SNEGSKA (reference sequence).

This sequence joins TRBV18 and TRBJ1-5; 11 bases align to TRBD1. J gave up 10 bases and V 4 bases, and 15 bases lay outside the gene matches. The length of the CDR3 is 17 residues. The V gene's germline CDR1 is KGHSH and CDR2 LQKENI. DNA for the CDR3: TGTGCCAGCTCACGTATGAGGACAGGGGGCAACGAACACCCCCAGCATTTT. It encodes CASSRMRTGGNEHPQHF.

This clonotype was observed at least ten times. V gene TRBV5-4 combines with J gene TRBJ1-1; 7 nucleotides agree with TRBD1. There are 15 residues in the CDR3. The V segment lost 4 bases and the J segment 0 bases; nucleotides outside the gene matches: 6. Germline CDR1 reads SGHNT; CDR2 reads YYREEE (reference sequence). The CDR3 sequence is CASSTYRGLNTEAFF. The CDR3 nucleotides are TGTGCCAGCAGCACCTACAGGGGTTTGAACACTGAAGCTTTCTTT.

This rearrangement joins TRBV5-5 to TRBJ1-4; no clear D gene. The V gene's germline CDR1 is SGHKS and CDR2 YYEKEE (reference sequence). The ends were cut back, 3 bases at V and 4 bases at J, with 4 bases in the middle. This CDR3 has 12 amino acids. The CDR3 sequence: CASSSLNEKLFF. CDR3 in DNA: TGTGCCAGCAGCTCCCTTAATGAAAAACTGTTTTTT.

The rearrangement uses TRBV7-3 and TRBJ2-4; D not resolved. Germline lookup yields CDR1 SGHTA and CDR2 FQGTGA. Between the trimmed V and J ends, which lost 9 bases and 5 bases, there was a span of 14 bases. The CDR3 length is 13 residues. The CDR3 loop is CASSKGKENIQYF. CDR3 coding DNA: TGTGCCAGTTCGAAGGGAAAGGAAAACATTCAGTACTTC.

This clonotype was seen ten or more times. This sequence joins TRBV12-5 and TRBJ2-5, with a tentative D call TRBD1 (6 bases). Germline CDR1 is LGHNT and CDR2 is FRNRAP. Trimming removed 0 bases at V and 0 bases at J, with 11 bases between. The CDR3 runs 16 residues. CDR3 residues: CASGLVWTEYQETQYF. The CDR3 DNA is TGTGCTAGTGGTTTGGTATGGACAGAGTACCAAGAGACCCAGTACTTC. Together with reference TRBV12-5 and TRBJ2-5, the CDR3 gives the full variable domain: DARVTQTPRHKVTEMGQEVTMRCQPILGHNTVFWYRQTMMQGLELLAYFRNRAPLDDSGMPKDRFSAEMPDATLATLKIQPSEPRDSAVYFCASGLVWTEYQETQYFGPGTRLLVL.

This clonotype has a count of ten or more. The rearrangement uses TRBV7-3 and TRBJ2-6, with 8 positions matching TRBD1. The junction had 6 bases not matched to a gene; V was cut back by 5 bases and J by 0 bases. The CDR3 runs 17 residues. Germline CDR1 and CDR2: SGHTA and FQGTGA. CDR3 protein: CASSATGVSSGANVLTF. As DNA, the CDR3 is TGTGCCAGCAGCGCGACAGGGGTCAGCTCTGGGGCCAACGTCCTGACTTTC.

The table lists this clonotype with many counts. The rearrangement uses TRBV12-3 or TRBV12-4 and TRBJ2-1; TRBD2 aligns across 9 bases. The V gene end was trimmed by 3 bases and the J gene end by 10 bases; junction bases not matched to a gene: 10. This CDR3 contains 15 residues. CDR3 nucleotides: TGTGCCAGCAGTTTCTCGTCTAGCGGGATAGGCGAGCAGTTCTTC. Protein sequence: CASSFSSSGIGEQFF.

This clonotype was detected ten times or more. This chain uses TRBV5-4 with TRBJ2-3; 16 bases map to TRBD2. Germline lookup yields CDR1 SGHNT and CDR2 YYREEE (reference sequence). J was trimmed by 4 bases and V by 3 bases; bases with no gene match: 8. This CDR3 has 18 residues. CDR3 sequence: CASSSGTSGGAVADTQYF. The CDR3 DNA reads as TGTGCCAGCAGCTCCGGGACTAGCGGGGGGGCCGTGGCAGATACGCAGTATTTT.

The V call is TRBV10-3, the J call TRBJ2-2; the D is unclear. This CDR3 has 15 residues. Per germline, CDR1 ENHRY and CDR2 SYGVKD. Trimming stripped 4 bases from V and 6 bases from J, with 15 bases between. CDR3 region: CAISVILVPPGELFF. The CDR3 DNA follows: TGTGCCATCAGTGTGATTCTAGTTCCCCCCGGGGAGCTGTTTTTT.

This clonotype came up a few times. The J gene is TRBJ1-2, the V gene TRBV7-8, with TRBD1 matching 7 bases. This CDR3 has 14 residues. The ends lost 2 bases at V and 6 bases at J; junction bases unmatched: 6. Germline CDR1 SGHVS, CDR2 FQNEAQ. Here the CDR3 reads CASSLRTQGDGYTF. CDR3 in DNA: TGTGCCAGCAGCTTAAGAACTCAGGGGGATGGCTACACCTTC.

This clonotype was seen at least ten times. This chain uses TRBV11-2 with TRBJ1-4; D is unresolved. Germline V gene lookup returns CDR1 SGHAT and CDR2 FQNNGV. The CDR3 contains 13 residues. V shed 5 bases and J shed 12 bases, with 16 bases lying between them. The CDR3 region is CASSPIKRRQLFF. The CDR3 DNA reads TGTGCCAGCAGCCCCATTAAGCGTCGGCAACTGTTTTTT.

Ten or more counts support this clonotype. CDR3 sequence: CASSLWINVGNGYTF. Here the CDR3 DNA reads TGTGCCAGCAGTTTATGGATTAACGTGGGCAATGGCTACACCTTC. This sequence joins TRBV28 and TRBJ1-2, with D unresolved. V gave up 0 bases and J gave up 6 bases, with 14 bases separating them. CDR1 and CDR2 from the germline V gene are MDHEN and SYDVKM. The CDR3 extends over 15 amino acids.

Ten or more counts support this clonotype. The chain has TRBV12-3 or TRBV12-4 and TRBJ1-1; D call uncertain. The CDR3 extends over 13 amino acids. The ends were cut back, 7 bases at V and 1 base at J, with 10 bases in the middle. CDR3: CASTTLGNTEAFF. CDR3 in DNA: TGTGCCAGCACTACCCTCGGGAACACTGAAGCTTTCTTT.

This clonotype has only a few counts. The genes are TRBV7-9 and TRBJ2-1; 7 bases agree with TRBD1. This CDR3 has 15 amino acids. V lost 5 bases, J lost 6 bases, and 10 bases stayed unmatched. CDR1 is SEHNR and CDR2 is FQNEAQ in the germline V gene (reference sequence). The CDR3 loop is CASSPGTAPLNEQFF. CDR3 DNA: TGTGCCAGCAGCCCCGGGACAGCTCCCCTCAATGAGCAGTTCTTC.

This clonotype was detected ten times or more. The chain uses TRBV4-1 and TRBJ1-2; D is unclear. V dropped 0 bases and J dropped 1 base, with 9 bases sitting between them. This CDR3 comprises 15 residues. Germline CDR1 is MGHRA and CDR2 is YSYEKL. CDR3 protein: CASSQEGTLNYGYTF. The CDR3 nucleotides read TGCGCCAGCAGCCAAGAGGGAACACTTAACTATGGCTACACCTTC.